The 21 T cell receptor beta chains reported below all come from one sample, sequenced in a study of PD-1 blockade in classical Hodgkin lymphoma. The time point here: cycle 4 day 1 (C4D1), after less than 7 weeks of nivolumab. Each patient relapsed following autologous stem cell transplantation, and prior brentuximab vedotin exposure differed. Investigators isolated CD4+ T cells from thawed PBMCs through magnetic negative selection. TCRdb keeps only in-frame clones here, not all; method: immunoSEQ multiplex PCR. Here the sample spans around 31,000 clones, around 84% being singletons. Sequencing was performed on CD4+ T cells from blood, taken before the fourth cycle of nivolumab. All receptors come from a human donor with classical Hodgkin lymphoma.

The V and J genes are TRBV7-2 and TRBJ1-6; possibly TRBD1 for D (6 bases). CDR3 length: 13 residues. V gave up 1 base and J gave up 13 bases, with 11 bases separating them. Germline V gene lookup returns CDR1 SGHTA and CDR2 FQGNSA. The CDR3 coding sequence is TGTGCCAGCAGCTTAGTTGAGGGGGGTCCCCTCCACTTT. As protein: CASSLVEGGPLHF.

V usage is TRBV7-3 and J usage is TRBJ1-1; the D gene is possibly TRBD1 (6 bases). The CDR3 sequence is 13 residues long. Germline V lookup: CDR1 SGHTA, CDR2 FQGTGA. Trimming removed 0 bases at V and 4 bases at J, with 6 bases between. For the CDR3, the DNA is TGTGCCAGCAGCTTAACCAGGGGCACTGAAGCTTTCTTT. Its translation: CASSLTRGTEAFF.

The V and J genes are TRBV29-1 and TRBJ2-5; D is perhaps TRBD1 or TRBD2 (5 bases each). The CDR3 extends over 12 amino acids. Trimming shortened V by 3 bases and J by 6 bases, and 11 bases separated the two germline ends. CDR1 and CDR2 from the germline V gene are SQVTM and ANQGSEA. CDR3 residues: CSVEGVLKTQYF. In DNA, the CDR3 is TGCAGCGTTGAGGGGGTCTTGAAGACCCAGTACTTC.

The V gene is TRBV6-6, the J gene TRBJ2-7, with a possible D match to TRBD2 (6 bases). CDR1 is MNHNY and CDR2 is SVGAGI in the germline V gene (reference sequence). The V end lost 0 bases, the J end lost 5 bases, and 11 bases lay between the germline ends. The CDR3 is 14 amino acids. DNA for the CDR3: TGTGCCAGCAGTTACTCGGACGGGGGACACGAGCAGTACTTC. This translates into CASSYSDGGHEQYF.

The V and J genes are TRBV4-3 and TRBJ2-2; 8 positions match TRBD1. CDR1 is LGHNA and CDR2 is YSLEER in the germline V gene. V lost 4 bases to trimming and J lost 3 bases; unmatched junction nucleotides: 7. The CDR3 contains 16 residues. The CDR3 DNA reads as TGCGCCAGCAGCCGTTCCGGGACAGGCTACACCGGGGAGCTGTTTTTT. This codes for CASSRSGTGYTGELFF.

The rearrangement links TRBV21-1 to TRBJ1-2; the D call in the table, TRBD1, was not verified against the DNA. TRBV21-1 is a listed pseudogene. The CDR3 spans 14 residues. CDR3 sequence reads: CASSKGIDSNGYTF. The CDR3 DNA follows: TGTGCCAGCAGCAAAGGCATAGACAGCAATGGCTACACCTTC.

The chain links TRBV7-9 to TRBJ1-1; 9 nucleotides align to TRBD1. The CDR3 totals 16 residues. Looked up from germline, CDR1 is SEHNR and CDR2 is FQNEAQ (reference sequence). Unmatched junction bases numbered 11, after V lost 1 base and J lost 8 bases. The CDR3: CASSLDPGQGILEAFF. CDR3 nucleotide sequence: TGTGCCAGCAGCTTAGACCCTGGACAGGGGATACTCGAAGCTTTCTTT. Full variable domain (remainder filled in from reference TRBV7-9 and TRBJ1-1): DTGVSQNPRHKITKRGQNVTFRCDPISEHNRLYWYRQTLGQGPEFLTYFQNEAQLEKSRLLSDRFSAERPKGSFSTLEIQRTEQGDSAMYLCASSLDPGQGILEAFFGQGTRLTVV.

The chain joins TRBV19 to TRBJ1-4, with D possibly matching TRBD1 (5 bases). CDR1 and CDR2 (germline): LNHDA, SQIVND (reference sequence). V was pared by 11 bases and J by 8 bases, with 15 bases between. The CDR3 has 12 residues. CDR3 region: CAVGGIREKLFF. For the CDR3, the DNA is TGTGCCGTGGGGGGGATTAGGGAAAAACTGTTTTTT.

This clone was seen more than once but under ten times. Other DNA sequences of this sample code for an identical CDR3. This rearrangement joins TRBV18 to TRBJ1-1; no clear D gene. This CDR3 spans 14 amino acids. In germline, CDR1 is KGHSH, CDR2 LQKENI. Trimming took off 2 bases at V and 1 base at J, with 8 bases between the two ends. The CDR3 sequence is CASSPLQGNTEAFF. CDR3 in DNA: TGTGCCAGCTCACCATTGCAAGGGAACACTGAAGCTTTCTTT.

The chain has TRBV30 and TRBJ1-6; D might be TRBD1 (6 bases). V was shortened by 4 bases and J by 10 bases, with 17 bases between the two germline ends. Germline CDR1 reads GTSNPN; CDR2 reads SVGIG (reference sequence). The length of the CDR3 is 14 residues. The CDR3 is CAWNLQGQGSPLHF. The CDR3 nucleotides are TGTGCCTGGAACCTACAGGGTCAAGGGTCACCCCTCCACTTT.

The CDR3 bases are TGTGCCAGCAGTGACCAGCGGGGGGCGGGCGATGAGCAGTTCTTC. Protein: CASSDQRGAGDEQFF. J is TRBJ2-1 and V is TRBV6-4; 9 nucleotides align to TRBD2. V gave up 2 bases and J gave up 8 bases; unmatched junction bases: 7. The CDR3 runs to 15 residues. The germline V gene encodes CDR1 MRHNA and CDR2 SNTAGT.

This clone was observed a single time. J is TRBJ1-3 and V is TRBV10-3; 7 bases are shared with TRBD1. Germline V gene lookup returns CDR1 ENHRY and CDR2 SYGVKD. CDR3 length: 15 residues. The V gene end was trimmed by 8 bases and the J gene end by 4 bases; junction bases not matched to a gene: 11. CDR3 protein: CAIAPGTVLGNTIYF. Here the CDR3 DNA reads TGTGCCATCGCGCCAGGGACAGTATTAGGAAACACCATATATTTT.

This clone has a single count. The chain joins TRBV7-3 to TRBJ2-3; D unclear. Germline-derived CDR1 and CDR2 are SGHTA and FQGTGA. CDR3 length equals 13 residues. V was pared by 1 base and J by 4 bases, with 6 bases between. The CDR3 region has the DNA TGTGCCAGCAGCTTAAGTCTCCCAGATACGCAGTATTTT. Amino acids: CASSLSLPDTQYF.

J is TRBJ1-1 and V is TRBV27, with D unresolved. V lost 6 bases and J lost 1, with 15 bases in between. Germline loops: CDR1 MNHEY, CDR2 SMNVEV (reference sequence). The CDR3 contains 15 residues. DNA of the CDR3: TGTGCCAGCAGCCAACCCTTATTGGGGAACACTGAAGCTTTCTTT. This gives the protein CASSQPLLGNTEAFF.

The V and J genes are TRBV5-1 and TRBJ2-2, with D possibly being TRBD2 (7 bases). The V end was cut by 0 bases, the J end by 3 bases, with 12 bases between. This CDR3 is built from 16 residues. Per the germline V gene, CDR1 is SGHRS and CDR2 is YFSETQ. In nucleotides, the CDR3 is TGCGCCAGCAGCTTGGCCGGCGGGGGCGACACCGGGGAGCTGTTTTTT. It codes for CASSLAGGGDTGELFF.

The chain carries TRBV5-1 and TRBJ2-2; TRBD1 might be the D (6 bases). Per germline, CDR1 SGHRS and CDR2 YFSETQ. V lost 4 bases, J lost 3 bases, and 13 bases lay in between. This CDR3 has 15 amino acids. This chain's CDR3 is CASSIDRRYTGELFF. CDR3 nucleotides: TGCGCCAGCAGCATTGACAGGAGGTACACCGGGGAGCTGTTTTTT.

This clone has a single count. This chain joins TRBV7-2 and TRBJ2-7, with D possibly called TRBD1 or TRBD2 (6 bases each). The CDR3 is made up of 16 amino acids. The V and J ends lost 2 bases and 6 bases respectively, with 20 bases between them. The germline CDR1 and CDR2 sequences are SGHTA and FQGNSA. CDR3 sequence: CASSLRGTGAEFEQYF. CDR3 in DNA: TGTGCCAGCAGCTTACGGGGTACGGGGGCGGAATTCGAGCAGTACTTC.

This chain uses TRBV6-5 with TRBJ1-1; a weak D match, TRBD1 (6 bases). The germline CDR1 and CDR2 sequences are MNHEY and SVGAGI. The CDR3 loop spans 14 amino acids. V shed 9 bases and J shed 1 base, with 15 bases lying between them. For the CDR3, the DNA is TGTGCCAGTTGGCGGGGGGGGCGGAACACTGAAGCTTTCTTT. Amino acids: CASWRGGRNTEAFF.

The V and J genes are TRBV7-3 and TRBJ2-5; maybe TRBD1 (6 bases). Germline CDR1 is SGHTA and CDR2 is FQGTGA. This CDR3 has 15 amino acids. Trimming removed 2 bases from V and 1 base from J, with 11 bases in between. The CDR3 DNA reads as TGTGCCAGCAGCTTAGGGGGCGCCCGCCAAGAGACCCAGTACTTC. Translating gives CASSLGGARQETQYF. The full variable domain, completed using reference TRBV7-3 and TRBJ2-5, is GAGVSQTPSNKVTEKGKYVELRCDPISGHTALYWYRQSLGQGPEFLIYFQGTGAADDSGLPNDRFFAVRPEGSVSTLKIQRTERGDSAVYLCASSLGGARQETQYFGPGTRLLVL.

The rearrangement joins TRBV7-9 to TRBJ1-2, with 7 bases aligning to TRBD1. The J segment lost 6 bases and the V segment lost 5 bases, leaving 9 bases of the junction unmatched. The CDR3 is 14 amino acids. Germline CDR1 is SEHNR and CDR2 is FQNEAQ (reference sequence). The CDR3 coding sequence is TGTGCCAGCAGCACCAGCGGGGACAGTAATGGCTACACCTTC. This sequence encodes CASSTSGDSNGYTF. Variable domain in full (rest from reference TRBV7-9 and TRBJ1-2): DTGVSQNPRHKITKRGQNVTFRCDPISEHNRLYWYRQTLGQGPEFLTYFQNEAQLEKSRLLSDRFSAERPKGSFSTLEIQRTEQGDSAMYLCASSTSGDSNGYTFGSGTRLTVV.

The V gene is TRBV7-2, the J gene TRBJ2-1, with D perhaps TRBD1 (5 bases). Germline-derived CDR1 and CDR2 are SGHTA and FQGNSA. This CDR3 region has 14 residues. Trimming shortened V by 6 bases and J by 2 bases, and 11 bases separated the two germline ends. The CDR3 spells CASSQATAYNEQFF. CDR3 coding DNA: TGTGCCAGCAGTCAAGCGACAGCCTACAATGAGCAGTTCTTC.